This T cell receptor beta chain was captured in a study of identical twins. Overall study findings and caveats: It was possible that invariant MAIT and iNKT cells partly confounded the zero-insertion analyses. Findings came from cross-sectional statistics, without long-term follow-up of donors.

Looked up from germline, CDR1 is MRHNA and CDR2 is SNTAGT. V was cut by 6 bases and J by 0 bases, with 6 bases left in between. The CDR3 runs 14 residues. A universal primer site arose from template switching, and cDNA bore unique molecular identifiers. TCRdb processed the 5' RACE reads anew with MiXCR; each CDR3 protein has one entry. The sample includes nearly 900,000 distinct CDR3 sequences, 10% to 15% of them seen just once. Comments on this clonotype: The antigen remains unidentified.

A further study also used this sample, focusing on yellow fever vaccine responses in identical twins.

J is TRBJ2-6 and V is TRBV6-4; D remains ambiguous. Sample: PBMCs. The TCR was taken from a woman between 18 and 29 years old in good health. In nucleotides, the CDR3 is TGTGCCAGCAGAAGTAACTCTGGGGCCAACGTCCTGACTTTC. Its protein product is CASRSNSGANVLTF.